These 6 T cell receptor beta chains were all obtained from the same sample, sequenced in a study of cytomegalovirus exposure and HLA in healthy donors. A multiplex PCR was run with 60 Vbeta primers and 13 Jbeta primers. The repertoire was sequenced with immunoSEQ multiplex PCR; TCRdb's copy has only in-frame clones and lacks some. The repertoire consists of 70,000 to 90,000 clones, with 63% occurring once and the leading ten covering 15%. What was sequenced was PBMCs. The receptors were sampled from a woman aged 40 to 50 in good health and CMV-seropositive.

This clone was recorded once. The V call is TRBV5-1, the J call TRBJ1-6; 9 nucleotides match TRBD1. The germline gives CDR1 SGHRS, CDR2 YFSETQ. V shed 4 bases and J 3 bases; nucleotides not matched to a gene: 8. The CDR3 totals 17 residues. The CDR3 is CASSTAGQGRYNSPLHF. DNA for the CDR3: TGCGCCAGCAGCACAGCAGGACAGGGGCGCTATAATTCACCCCTCCACTTT.

The chain uses TRBV27 and TRBJ2-5; D uncertain. The germline V and J ends were trimmed by 0 bases and 5 bases, with 13 bases remaining between them. Germline lookup yields CDR1 MNHEY and CDR2 SMNVEV (reference sequence). CDR3 length equals 15 residues. This chain's CDR3 is CASSLSTGLKETQYF. The DNA for the CDR3 is TGTGCCAGCAGTTTATCCACCGGTCTGAAGGAGACCCAGTACTTC.

CDR3 sequence: CAISGAGGPSYEQYF. CDR3 bases: TGTGCCATCAGTGGGGCGGGAGGCCCCTCCTACGAGCAGTACTTC. This chain joins TRBV10-3 and TRBJ2-7; 8 nucleotides align to TRBD2. CDR1 is ENHRY and CDR2 is SYGVKD in the germline V gene. Unmatched junction bases numbered 5, after V lost 4 bases and J lost 0 bases. The CDR3 extends over 15 amino acids.

V usage is TRBV25-1 and J usage is TRBJ2-7; 8 bases are shared with TRBD1. There are 13 residues in the CDR3. Germline trimming cut 5 bases from V and 7 bases from J; bases unmatched to any gene: 7. Germline assignment: CDR1 MGHDK and CDR2 SYGVNS. CDR3 residues: CASSRTGSQEQYF. The DNA for the CDR3 is TGTGCCAGCAGTCGGACAGGGTCTCAGGAGCAGTACTTC.

The chain has TRBV18 and TRBJ1-2; 7 bases line up with TRBD1. Germline-derived CDR1 and CDR2 are KGHSH and LQKENI. V lost 6 bases, J lost 8 bases, and 12 bases stayed unmatched. The CDR3 consists of 14 residues. CDR3 residues: CASSRTDRTEGYTF. The DNA of the CDR3 is TGTGCCAGCTCGCGCACGGACAGGACAGAAGGCTACACCTTC.

V and J are TRBV27 and TRBJ2-2; 8 bases align to TRBD2. Germline lookup yields CDR1 MNHEY and CDR2 SMNVEV (reference sequence). The junction had 8 bases not matched to a gene; V was cut back by 4 bases and J by 7 bases. This CDR3 has 15 amino acids. CDR3 DNA: TGTGCCAGCAGTTCAAAGAGCGGGAGTGGCGGGGAGCTGTTTTTT. It yields the protein CASSSKSGSGGELFF.